These T cell receptor beta chains were read from a single sample in a study of T-cell memory formation after mild COVID-19. TCRdb ran MiXCR on the 5' RACE reads and lists one entry per CDR3 protein. The table lists more than 350,000 distinct CDR3 sequences, roughly 21% of them singletons. Sequencing used PBMCs or a T cell subset sorted from them (not recorded which). The receptors come from an adult woman who had mild COVID-19 (a few samples of this study predate the infection). Cell type and time point are not known. Both conserved end residues are part of each CDR3. The D gene is left open where the match is weak. Some rows mark clone size as missing; the rest say once, few, many or name a class of expanded clone.

V	D	J	size	CDR3	DNA
TRBV5-1	NA	TRBJ1-2	NA	CASSLGYAGYTF	TGCGCCAGCAGCTTGGGGTACGCAGGCTACACCTTC
TRBV12-3/TRBV12-4	TRBD1	TRBJ2-7	few	CASSFTTGDRKQYF	TGTGCCAGCAGTTTTACCACCGGGGACAGGAAGCAGTACTTC
TRBV10-2	NA	TRBJ2-3	NA	CASRILDTQYF	TGCGCCAGCAGGATCTTAGATACGCAGTATTTT
TRBV20-1	NA	TRBJ1-5	few	CSARRVSNQPQHF	TGCAGTGCGAGACGCGTTAGCAATCAGCCCCAGCATTTT
TRBV29-1	NA	TRBJ1-1	few	CSVGEGMNTEAFF	TGCAGCGTTGGTGAGGGGATGAACACTGAAGCTTTCTTT
TRBV20-1	TRBD1	TRBJ2-1	NA	CSARDSDRGGYNEQFF	TGCAGTGCTAGAGACTCCGACAGGGGGGGGTACAATGAGCAGTTCTTC
TRBV2	TRBD1	TRBJ2-3	few	CASSASQGWSDTQYF	TGTGCCAGCAGTGCTTCACAGGGGTGGTCAGATACGCAGTATTTT
TRBV5-1	NA	TRBJ2-1	NA	CASSLAFIPGNEQFF	TGCGCCAGCAGCCTCGCGTTTATACCTGGCAATGAGCAGTTCTTC
TRBV12-3/TRBV12-4	TRBD2	TRBJ2-5	few	CASRVGGTRETQYF	TGTGCCAGCAGAGTTGGGGGGACTAGAGAGACCCAGTACTTC
TRBV20-1	NA	TRBJ1-1	once	CSASLLGGRGEASF	TGCAGTGCTTCCCTCCTGGGGGGCCGGGGTGAAGCTTCCTTT
TRBV4-1	NA	TRBJ1-2	few	CASSQDLTYGYTF	TGCGCCAGCAGCCAAGATCTGACCTATGGCTACACCTTC
TRBV4-2	NA	TRBJ1-5	NA	CASSQDGLSNQPQHF	TGTGCCAGCAGCCAAGACGGGTTGAGCAATCAGCCCCAGCATTTT
TRBV5-6	NA	TRBJ2-5	NA	CASSLGLAFSETQYF	TGTGCCAGCAGCTTGGGGCTAGCGTTTTCGGAGACCCAGTACTTC
TRBV29-1	TRBD1	TRBJ2-5	NA	CSVDGQGQETQYF	TGCAGCGTTGATGGACAGGGCCAAGAGACCCAGTACTTC
TRBV12-3/TRBV12-4	TRBD1	TRBJ1-1	NA	CASSPGQGPEAFF	TGTGCCAGCAGCCCGGGACAGGGGCCTGAAGCTTTCTTT
TRBV7-9	TRBD2	TRBJ2-7	few	CASSAAEREIYEQYF	TGTGCCAGCAGCGCGGCGGAGCGGGAGATCTACGAGCAGTACTTC
TRBV6-6	TRBD2	TRBJ2-7	few	CASSPRPAGPREQYF	TGTGCCAGCAGCCCCAGGCCAGCGGGGCCCCGGGAGCAGTACTTC
TRBV5-1	NA	TRBJ2-7	NA	CASSLTAGPIDYEQYF	TGCGCCAGCAGTCTCACTGCCGGGCCAATAGACTACGAGCAGTACTTC
TRBV30	NA	TRBJ1-2	once	CAWSVQVLFYGYTF	TGTGCCTGGAGTGTACAGGTCCTCTTCTATGGCTACACCTTC
TRBV12-3/TRBV12-4	TRBD2	TRBJ2-3	NA	CASSLRRGATDTQYF	TGTGCCAGCAGTTTAAGGCGGGGGGCGACAGATACGCAGTATTTT
TRBV24-1	NA	TRBJ1-6	NA	CATSDGMQDSPLHF	TGTGCCACCAGTGACGGAATGCAGGATTCACCCCTCCACTTT
TRBV5-1	TRBD2	TRBJ2-3	NA	CASSPLTGGAVDTQYF	TGCGCCAGCAGCCCACTAACCGGGGGGGCCGTTGATACGCAGTATTTT
TRBV28	NA	TRBJ2-1	many	CASSLYEGIEQFF	TGTGCCAGCAGTTTGTATGAGGGAATTGAGCAGTTCTTC
TRBV28	NA	TRBJ1-5	few	CASSWVGDGQPQHF	TGTGCCAGCAGCTGGGTCGGGGACGGACAGCCCCAGCATTTT
TRBV5-1	TRBD2	TRBJ2-1	few	CASSVAGTSGYNEQFF	TGCGCCAGCAGCGTCGCCGGGACTAGCGGTTACAATGAGCAGTTCTTC
TRBV7-2	NA	TRBJ2-3	NA	CASSPNQLASTDTQYF	TGTGCCAGCAGCCCGAACCAGTTGGCTAGCACAGATACGCAGTATTTT
TRBV6-6	TRBD1	TRBJ1-2	NA	CASSRDRHNYGYTF	TGTGCCAGCAGCCGGGACAGGCATAACTATGGCTACACCTTC
TRBV29-1	NA	TRBJ1-2	NA	CSCGANYGYTF	TGCAGCTGCGGGGCGAACTATGGCTACACCTTC
TRBV6-1	NA	TRBJ1-5	few	CASSEEGPIRSNQPQHF	TGTGCCAGCAGTGAAGAGGGACCCATCCGTAGCAATCAGCCCCAGCATTTT